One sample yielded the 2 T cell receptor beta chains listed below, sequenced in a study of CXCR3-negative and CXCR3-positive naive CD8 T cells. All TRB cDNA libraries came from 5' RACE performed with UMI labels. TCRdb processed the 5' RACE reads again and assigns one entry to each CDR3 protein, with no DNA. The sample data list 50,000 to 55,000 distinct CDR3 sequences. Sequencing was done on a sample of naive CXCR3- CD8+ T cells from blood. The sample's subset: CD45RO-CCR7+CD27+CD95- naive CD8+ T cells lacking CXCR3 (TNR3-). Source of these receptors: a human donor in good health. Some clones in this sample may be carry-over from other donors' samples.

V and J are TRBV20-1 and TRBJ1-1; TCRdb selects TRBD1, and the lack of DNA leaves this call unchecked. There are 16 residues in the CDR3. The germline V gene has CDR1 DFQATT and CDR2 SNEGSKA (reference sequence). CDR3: CSAVPGAKGMNTEAFF.

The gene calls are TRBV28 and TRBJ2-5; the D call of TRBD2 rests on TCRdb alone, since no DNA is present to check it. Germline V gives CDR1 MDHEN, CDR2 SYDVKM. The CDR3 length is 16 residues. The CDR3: CASSPFEGLAQETQYF.